Below, one T cell receptor beta chain is given with its context. Its antigen is not known. The data derive from a study of tumour-infiltrating T cells in Burkitt lymphoma. Study-wide context: All epidemiological Burkitt lymphoma subtypes were represented in the cohort. Repertoire clonality predicted overall and progression-free survival. Study conclusions and caveats: Several public clonotypes were shared across many Burkitt lymphoma patients.

Clones were read by immunoSEQ multiplex PCR, and TCRdb kept only the in-frame ones, dropping some. This sample has some 2,900 clones, with approximately 15% found just once. Germline values: CDR1 SQVTM, CDR2 ANQGSEA. This CDR3 spans 14 amino acids. Unmatched junction bases numbered 10, after V lost 7 bases and J lost 9 bases. Material: tumor tissue. This sequence joins TRBV29-1 and TRBJ2-1; 12 nucleotides agree with TRBD2. The TCR originated in a human donor with Burkitt lymphoma. CDR3 nucleotide sequence: TGCAGCGCGGTCGTAGGACTAGCGGGAACTGAGCAGTTCTTC. Translation: CSAVVGLAGTEQFF.